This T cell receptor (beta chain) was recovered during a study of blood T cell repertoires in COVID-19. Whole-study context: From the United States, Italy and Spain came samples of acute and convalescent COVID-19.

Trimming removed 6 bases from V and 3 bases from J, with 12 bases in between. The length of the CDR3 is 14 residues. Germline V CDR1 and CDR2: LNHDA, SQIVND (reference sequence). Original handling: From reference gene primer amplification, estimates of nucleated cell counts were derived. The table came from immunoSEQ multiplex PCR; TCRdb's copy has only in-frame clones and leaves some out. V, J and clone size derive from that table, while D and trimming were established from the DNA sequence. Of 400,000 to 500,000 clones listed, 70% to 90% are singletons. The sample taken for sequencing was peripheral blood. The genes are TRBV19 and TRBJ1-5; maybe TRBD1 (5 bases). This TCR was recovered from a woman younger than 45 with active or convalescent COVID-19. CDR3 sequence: CASSRDRANQPQHF. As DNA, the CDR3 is TGTGCCAGTAGCCGTGACAGAGCCAATCAGCCCCAGCATTTT.